This T cell receptor (beta chain) appears in the sequencing data of a study of blood T cell repertoires in COVID-19. Germline assignment: CDR1 SQVTM and CDR2 ANQGSEA. Unmatched junction bases numbered 14, after V lost 2 bases and J lost 7 bases. The CDR3 length is 16 residues. Original processing notes: Reference gene primer amplification in the assay estimated nucleated cell counts. Method: immunoSEQ multiplex PCR; TCRdb's copy keeps in-frame clones and lacks some. The DNA gave D and trimming, while V, J and clone size come from that table. The sample has about 170,000 clones, about 89% seen once; the top ten hold roughly 3%.

The sequence derives from a man between 65 and 85 years old with acute or convalescent COVID-19. The source material was peripheral blood. The chain recombines TRBV29-1 with TRBJ2-1; 7 bases are shared with TRBD2. The chain's CDR3 is CSVERLAAGSWNEQFF. The CDR3 DNA follows: TGCAGCGTTGAACGGCTAGCGGCAGGGTCGTGGAATGAGCAGTTCTTC.